This paragraph covers one T cell receptor beta chain sequence. The data originate from a study of blood T cell repertoires in COVID-19. The wider study: Collection of acute and convalescent COVID-19 samples took place in the United States, Italy and Spain. Sample material is recorded as cDNA or gDNA derived from T cells, B-cell-depleted T cells, or PBMCs.

Across 20 to 25 US areas, participants ranged in age from about 18 to 100 years. The recovered donors of Cohort 3 showed two negative PCRs, clearance, or symptom resolution. Using immunoSEQ multiplex PCR, the repertoire was profiled, and TCRdb retains in-frame clones only, with some absent. There are about 300,000 clones in the sample; around 84% occur only once, and roughly 4.5% lies in the top ten. The material sequenced was PBMCs or T cells enriched from blood (not recorded which). The clonotype was recovered from a man aged 25-45 years who had recovered from COVID-19.

CDR3 in DNA: TGTGCCAGCAGCTCACAGGGTTTTGCTAGCACAGATACGCAGTATTTT. Translating it yields CASSSQGFASTDTQYF. The V and J genes are TRBV7-8 and TRBJ2-3; a weak D match, TRBD1 (6 bases). Trimming left V 4 bases short and J 0 bases short, with 14 bases between. Germline CDR1 SGHVS, CDR2 FQNEAQ. This CDR3 contains 16 residues.